The 20 T cell receptor beta chains below come from one sample, sequenced in a study of technical replicates of blood from a handful of donors. The assay was immunoSEQ multiplex PCR, and TCRdb's table has in-frame clones only and misses some. The repertoire consists of approximately 58,000 clones, with 65% to 90% occurring once and the leading ten covering about 5%. The sample comprised PBMCs. The origin of the receptors is a human donor in good health. Some clones in this sample may be carry-over from other donors' samples.

This chain connects TRBV9 to TRBJ2-3; 11 bases line up with TRBD2. This CDR3 contains 17 residues. CDR1 is SGDLS, CDR2 YYNGEE, per germline. Germline trimming cut 2 bases from V and 3 bases from J; bases unmatched to any gene: 8. This CDR3 reads CASSVPASGRITDTQYF. The CDR3, as DNA: TGTGCCAGCAGCGTGCCGGCTAGCGGGAGGATAACAGATACGCAGTATTTT.

The chain combines TRBV2 with TRBJ1-2; D remains ambiguous. CDR1 and CDR2 (germline): SNHLY, FYNNEI. V lost 1 base, J lost 9 bases, and 15 bases lay in between. The CDR3 loop spans 14 amino acids. Written as DNA, the CDR3 is TGTGCCAGCAGTGAAGGTAGCCGAACCAGCCGCTACACCTTC. Translation: CASSEGSRTSRYTF.

The chain has TRBV19 and TRBJ2-7; maybe TRBD1 (6 bases). Trimming shortened V by 6 bases and J by 4 bases, and 16 bases separated the two germline ends. From germline, CDR1 is LNHDA and CDR2 SQIVND (reference sequence). CDR3 length: 14 residues. The CDR3 protein is CASSAGVHSYEQYF. The CDR3 coding sequence is TGTGCCAGTAGCGCAGGGGTTCACTCTTACGAGCAGTACTTC.

The CDR3 loop is CASTIAGTSYNEQFF. DNA of the CDR3: TGTGCCAGCACAATAGCGGGGACCTCCTACAATGAGCAGTTCTTC. The V and J genes are TRBV19 and TRBJ2-1, with 8 bases aligning to TRBD2. The CDR3 covers 15 residues. The V gene end was trimmed by 9 bases and the J gene end by 0 bases; junction bases not matched to a gene: 7. Germline-derived CDR1 and CDR2 are LNHDA and SQIVND (reference sequence).

The V and J genes are TRBV18 and TRBJ2-3; 9 bases fit TRBD2. CDR1 KGHSH and CDR2 LQKENI come from the germline V gene. V shed 0 bases and J 1 base; nucleotides not matched to a gene: 2. CDR3 length: 16 residues. The CDR3 sequence: CASSPPAGGGTDTQYF. The CDR3 nucleotides are TGTGCCAGCTCACCACCGGCGGGAGGGGGCACAGATACGCAGTATTTT.

The CDR3 here is CASSLFSGGSQETQYF. The CDR3 nucleotides read TGCGCCAGCAGCTTGTTCTCTGGCGGGAGCCAAGAGACCCAGTACTTC. This chain uses TRBV5-1 with TRBJ2-5, with 7 bases matching TRBD2. Trimming cost V 1 base and J 1 base; bases outside gene matches: 7. This CDR3 is 16 amino acids long. The germline CDR1 and CDR2 sequences are SGHRS and YFSETQ. Complete variable domain (other parts from reference TRBV5-1 and TRBJ2-5): KAGVTQTPRYLIKTRGQQVTLSCSPISGHRSVSWYQQTPGQGLQFLFEYFSETQRNKGNFPGRFSGRQFSNSRSEMNVSTLELGDSALYLCASSLFSGGSQETQYFGPGTRLLVL.

The chain links TRBV19 to TRBJ1-2, with D unresolved. The germline V and J ends were trimmed by 1 base and 4 bases, with 7 bases remaining between them. From germline, CDR1 is LNHDA and CDR2 SQIVND (reference sequence). The length of the CDR3 is 13 residues. CDR3 bases: TGTGCCAGTAGTATAGGCGGTCGCTATGGCTACACCTTC. It codes for CASSIGGRYGYTF.

Here the CDR3 reads CASSEGGAQTEAFF. The CDR3 nucleotides read TGTGCCAGCAGCGAAGGAGGAGCCCAAACTGAAGCTTTCTTT. The chain joins TRBV7-2 to TRBJ1-1; D gene unclear. Germline V CDR1 and CDR2: SGHTA, FQGNSA. V was trimmed by 5 bases and J by 5 bases, leaving 15 bases between them. The length of the CDR3 is 14 residues.

The rearrangement links TRBV28 to TRBJ1-5; no reliable D call. This CDR3 comprises 16 residues. Germline V lookup: CDR1 MDHEN, CDR2 SYDVKM. V lost 6 bases, J lost 0 bases, and 15 bases lay in between. As DNA, the CDR3 is TGTGCCAGCAGCCGGTCGAGGGCAGCTAGCAATCAGCCCCAGCATTTT. The encoded protein is CASSRSRAASNQPQHF.

This sequence joins TRBV7-2 and TRBJ2-5; D possibly corresponds to TRBD2 (5 bases). The V end lost 5 bases, the J end lost 5 bases, and 15 bases lay between the germline ends. Germline V lookup: CDR1 SGHTA, CDR2 FQGNSA. The length of the CDR3 is 14 residues. This CDR3 reads CASSLVRAEETQYF. Written as DNA, the CDR3 is TGTGCCAGCAGCCTTGTGCGGGCGGAGGAGACCCAGTACTTC.

The chain combines TRBV19 with TRBJ1-2, with D unclear. This CDR3 comprises 14 residues. Germline assignment: CDR1 LNHDA and CDR2 SQIVND (reference sequence). V lost 3 bases, J lost 4 bases, and 12 bases lay in between. This CDR3 reads CASSILAVGYGYTF. DNA of the CDR3: TGTGCCAGTAGTATCCTGGCAGTTGGCTATGGCTACACCTTC.

The V call is TRBV7-5, the J call TRBJ2-7; TRBD2 is the table's D call and was not checked against the DNA. TRBV7-5 is listed as a pseudogene. This CDR3 spans 16 amino acids. The CDR3 region has the DNA TGTGTCAGAAGCCATATCCATAGCGGGACGATCTACGAGCAGTACTTC. Translating gives CVRSHIHSGTIYEQYF.

This sequence joins TRBV4-2 and TRBJ2-3; TRBD2 matches 8 bases. The CDR3 has 16 amino acids. From germline, CDR1 is LGHNA and CDR2 YNFKEQ. The trim removed 3 bases at V and 1 base at J, leaving 6 bases unmatched. CDR3 DNA: TGTGCCAGCAGCCAGGTCAATAGCGGGGGCACAGATACGCAGTATTTT. Protein: CASSQVNSGGTDTQYF.

The chain links TRBV7-9 to TRBJ1-1, with TRBD1 matching over 7 bases. The CDR3 covers 14 residues. Germline values: CDR1 SEHNR, CDR2 FQNEAQ (reference sequence). The ends lost 4 bases at V and 4 bases at J; junction bases unmatched: 6. CDR3 residues: CASSSQGRATEAFF. The CDR3 nucleotides read TGTGCCAGCAGCTCACAGGGGCGGGCCACTGAAGCTTTCTTT.

The chain is built from TRBV5-4 and TRBJ2-7; possibly TRBD2 for D (6 bases). The germline V gene encodes CDR1 SGHNT and CDR2 YYREEE (reference sequence). This CDR3 comprises 14 residues. Trimming took 4 bases from V and 1 from J, leaving 12 bases between them. CDR3 region: CASSPGAGSYEQYF. The DNA for the CDR3 is TGTGCCAGCAGCCCGGGAGCAGGGTCCTACGAGCAGTACTTC.

The chain uses TRBV29-1 and TRBJ2-6; D gene ambiguous. The CDR3 covers 15 residues. Trimming shortened V by 5 bases and J by 2 bases, and 13 bases separated the two germline ends. Germline V gene sequence: CDR1 SQVTM, CDR2 ANQGSEA. The DNA for the CDR3 is TGCAGCGTTTTAGTTGGTCTGCCTGGGGCCAACGTCCTGACTTTC. Translating it yields CSVLVGLPGANVLTF.

This chain connects TRBV5-4 to TRBJ2-5; D is unresolved. The germline V and J ends were trimmed by 2 bases and 5 bases, with 4 bases remaining between them. This CDR3 contains 11 residues. From germline, CDR1 is SGHNT and CDR2 YYREEE (reference sequence). The CDR3 DNA reads as TGTGCCAGCAGCTTCGGGGAGACCCAGTACTTC. Amino acid sequence: CASSFGETQYF. Based on the CDR3 plus reference TRBV5-4 and TRBJ2-5, the full variable domain is ETGVTQSPTHLIKTRGQQVTLRCSSQSGHNTVSWYQQALGQGPQFIFQYYREEENGRGNFPPRFSGLQFPNYSSELNVNALELDDSALYLCASSFGETQYFGPGTRLLVL.

This clone was seen a handful of times. The rearrangement uses TRBV2 and TRBJ2-1; 13 bases are shared with TRBD2. The junction had 1 base not matched to a gene; V was cut back by 3 bases and J by 8 bases. Germline V CDR1 and CDR2: SNHLY, FYNNEI. This CDR3 is 14 amino acids long. The CDR3 nucleotides are TGTGCCAGCAGTGATGGACTAGCGGGAGATGAGCAGTTCTTC. It yields the protein CASSDGLAGDEQFF.

This chain links TRBV4-3 with TRBJ2-1; 9 nucleotides agree with TRBD2. The CDR3 is 15 amino acids. CDR1 is LGHNA and CDR2 is YSLEER in the germline V gene. Trimming removed 4 bases from V and 3 bases from J; junction bases left unmatched: 4. DNA for the CDR3: TGCGCCAGCAGCCCCCGGACTAGCGACTACAATGAGCAGTTCTTC. The encoded protein is CASSPRTSDYNEQFF.

The V call is TRBV6-1, the J call TRBJ2-7; possibly TRBD2 for D (6 bases). With 8 bases removed from V and 0 bases from J, the gap between germline ends came to 11 bases. The germline V gene has CDR1 MNHNS and CDR2 SASEGT. The CDR3 is 13 amino acids. The CDR3 DNA follows: TGTGCCAGCCAGGACGGGAGCTCCTACGAGCAGTACTTC. Its protein is CASQDGSSYEQYF.